The 15 T cell receptor beta chains below were found in one sample sequenced in a study of immune heterogeneity within non-small cell lung tumors. For each sample, template was approximately 0.55 ug of bulk tumor genomic DNA. Surgery yielded several widely spaced biopsies per primary tumor. Patients underwent curative surgery for untreated, newly diagnosed non-small cell lung cancer. It was with 32 V and 13 J primers that multiplex PCR amplified TCR beta CDR3. TCRdb reanalysed the multiplex PCR reads using MiXCR and keeps one entry per CDR3 protein. The repertoire holds 30,000 to 40,000 distinct CDR3 sequences, with about 30% as singletons. Sequencing was performed on lung tumor tissue. The receptors stem from a man in his forties or fifties with non-small cell lung cancer.

This clonotype was seen a handful of times. The chain employs TRBV7-3 and TRBJ2-5; unclear D gene. Trimming left V 1 base short and J 5 bases short, with 8 bases between. CDR1 and CDR2 from the germline V gene are SGHTA and FQGTGA. The CDR3 is made up of 13 amino acids. DNA for the CDR3: TGTGCCAGCAGCTTAAGAGTTGGGGAGACCCAGTACTTC. It yields the protein CASSLRVGETQYF.

As for this clonotype: This could be a read error, since a much larger clone is one nucleotide away. Here the CDR3 omits its conserved ending phenylalanine or tryptophan, so a read error is the likely source. This chain connects TRBV28 to TRBJ1-5; D not resolved. Germline V lookup: CDR1 MDHEN, CDR2 SYDVKM. Trimming cost V 8 bases and J 9 bases, with 26 bases left between them. This CDR3 has 16 amino acids. CDR3 bases: TGTGCCAGCGGCGATCACACACGAGGCCGTCAGCGGCCCCAGCATCTT. Protein product: CASGDHTRGRQRPQHL.

This clonotype is judged medium-sized. The chain links TRBV5-8 to TRBJ2-3; 10 positions agree with TRBD2. Germline loops: CDR1 SGHTS, CDR2 YDEGEE. The CDR3 is made up of 13 amino acids. Trimming took 7 bases from V and 4 from J; bases not matched to a gene: 3. CDR3 loop: CASLAGGPDTQYF. The DNA for the CDR3 is TGTGCCAGCTTAGCGGGAGGACCAGATACGCAGTATTTT.

Regarding this clonotype: A read error may be the cause here, since a much bigger clone is one base away. The chain combines TRBV15 with TRBJ1-1, with TRBD1 as a possible D gene (5 bases). This CDR3 is built from 12 residues. Germline V gives CDR1 LNHNV, CDR2 YYDKDF (reference sequence). CDR3 residues: CDTSRENSEAFF. The CDR3 DNA is TGTGACACCAGCAGGGAAAACAGCGAAGCTTTCTTT.

With regard to this clonotype: The germline gene is not matched at one end of the junction; a read error may be the cause. The V call is TRBV2, the J call TRBJ2-1, with 7 bases fitting TRBD2. The V gene's germline CDR1 is SNHLY and CDR2 FYNNEI. The CDR3 is made up of 17 amino acids. The CDR3 is CVSRALLALRSYNEQFF. The CDR3 DNA reads TGTGTCAGCAGGGCCCTACTAGCGTTACGCTCCTACAATGAGCAGTTCTTC.

The chain recombines TRBV20-1 with TRBJ2-5, with a possible D match to TRBD1 (6 bases). This CDR3 contains 14 residues. Germline V gene lookup returns CDR1 DFQATT and CDR2 SNEGSKA (reference sequence). Trimming cost V 1 base and J 5 bases, with 14 bases left between them. CDR3 sequence: CSARGPGAGETQYF. CDR3 nucleotide sequence: TGCAGTGCTAGAGGACCAGGGGCTGGGGAGACCCAGTACTTC.

This clonotype showed up many times. The J gene is TRBJ1-3, the V gene TRBV11-2; D not certain. The CDR3 is made up of 15 amino acids. Germline values: CDR1 SGHAT, CDR2 FQNNGV. V was clipped by 3 bases and J by 8 bases, with 17 bases between them. Here the CDR3 reads CASSFRAVMGHTIYF. As DNA, the CDR3 is TGTGCCAGCAGCTTCAGAGCGGTAATGGGCCACACCATATATTTT.

Only one count was recorded for this clonotype. J is TRBJ1-5 and V is TRBV19; no clear D gene. Germline V lookup: CDR1 LNHDA, CDR2 SQIVND (reference sequence). This CDR3 comprises 15 residues. V lost 7 bases to trimming and J lost 6 bases, with 19 bases between them. CDR3 amino acids: CASNPGCPPGQPQHF. In DNA form, the CDR3 reads TGTGCCAGTAACCCCGGGTGCCCCCCGGGTCAGCCCCAGCATTTT.

Points on this clonotype: A much larger clone lies a single base off, so this may be a read error. CDR3 coding DNA: TGCAGTGCTAGTGGCAGGGCGTCTGGATACACCATATATTTT. This sequence encodes CSASGRASGYTIYF. This chain uses TRBV20-1 with TRBJ1-3; D is perhaps TRBD1 (5 bases). This CDR3 is built from 14 residues. The germline CDR1 and CDR2 sequences are DFQATT and SNEGSKA (reference sequence).

This clonotype has at least ten counts. The rearrangement links TRBV18 to TRBJ2-7; D perhaps matches TRBD1 (5 bases). The CDR3 has 12 amino acids. Germline V gives CDR1 KGHSH, CDR2 LQKENI. The ends were cut back, 2 bases at V and 5 bases at J, with 7 bases in the middle. The CDR3 DNA sequence: TGTGCCAGCTCACCAGGGGCCCACGAGCAGTACTTC. Amino acid sequence: CASSPGAHEQYF.

This clonotype has ten or more counts. V gene TRBV14 combines with J gene TRBJ1-1; D uncertain. V was pared by 0 bases and J by 1 base, with 3 bases between. Germline CDR1 reads SGHDN; CDR2 reads FVKESK. The CDR3 is made up of 13 amino acids. CDR3: CASSQDRNTEAFF. CDR3 nucleotide sequence: TGTGCCAGCAGCCAAGACCGGAACACTGAAGCTTTCTTT. The full variable domain, its missing parts supplied by reference TRBV14 and TRBJ1-1, is EAGVTQFPSHSVIEKGQTVTLRCDPISGHDNLYWYRRVMGKEIKFLLHFVKESKQDESGMPNNRFLAERTGGTYSTLKVQPAELEDSGVYFCASSQDRNTEAFFGQGTRLTVV.

Turning to this clonotype: A much larger clone differs by one base, so this may be a read error. The chain combines TRBV27 with TRBJ2-7; tentatively, D is TRBD1 or TRBD2 (5 bases each). Germline CDR1 reads MNHEY; CDR2 reads SMNVEV (reference sequence). Between the trimmed V and J ends, which lost 8 bases and 5 bases, there was a span of 19 bases. The CDR3 is 14 residues long. This CDR3 is CASGPRDAHHEQYF. DNA of the CDR3: TGTGCCAGCGGCCCCCGGGACGCCCACCACGAGCAGTACTTC.

With respect to this clonotype: This may stem from a read error, because a much larger clone lies one nucleotide away. V and J are TRBV4-2 and TRBJ2-5; TRBD2 matches at 7 bases. This CDR3 comprises 15 residues. From germline, CDR1 is LGHNA and CDR2 YNFKEQ. V trimming: 8 bases; J trimming: 2 bases; junction bases outside the gene matches: 11. CDR3 in amino acids: CASRPKRDSQETQYF. The CDR3 DNA is TGTGCCAGCCGCCCAAAGCGGGATAGTCAAGAGACCCAGTACTTC.

CDR3 loop: CASSLGPRTGGNTEAFF. The CDR3 DNA reads TGCGCCAGCAGCTTGGGTCCCCGGACAGGGGGGAACACTGAAGCTTTCTTT. The chain links TRBV5-1 to TRBJ1-1, with 10 bases lining up with TRBD1. Germline loops: CDR1 SGHRS, CDR2 YFSETQ. Germline trimming cut 0 bases from V and 1 base from J; bases unmatched to any gene: 6. The CDR3 loop spans 17 amino acids.

In regard to this clonotype: A clone one base away is much larger, so this may be a read error. V is TRBV7-8 and J is TRBJ2-1, with D possibly matching TRBD1 (6 bases). The CDR3 is 17 residues long. V lost 1 base, J lost 9 bases, and 22 bases lay in between. In germline, CDR1 is SGHVS, CDR2 FQNEAQ. The CDR3 protein is CASSLGGGVGAEGEQFF. CDR3 DNA: TGTGCCAGCAGCTTAGGAGGCGGCGTGGGGGCCGAGGGTGAGCAGTTCTTC.